The next 21 T cell receptor beta chains were all read from a single sample in a study of T-cell memory formation after mild COVID-19. TCRdb ran MiXCR on the 5' RACE reads and lists one entry per CDR3 protein. Of about 290,000 distinct CDR3 sequences in the sample, roughly 15% were seen once. Sequencing used PBMCs or a T cell subset sorted from them (not recorded which). Receptors originate from a man between 18 and 29 years old who had mild COVID-19 (a few samples of this study predate the infection). Cell type and time point are not known.

The chain links TRBV6-1 to TRBJ1-4, with D uncertain. The CDR3 is made up of 12 amino acids. Trimming left V 4 bases short and J 8 bases short, with 8 bases between. The germline V gene encodes CDR1 MNHNS and CDR2 SASEGT. The CDR3 DNA follows: TGTGCCAGCAGTGTGGGCCCGGAAAAACTGTTTTTT. Amino acids: CASSVGPEKLFF.

This clonotype was observed at least ten times. The gene calls are TRBV18 and TRBJ1-2, with D maybe TRBD1 (5 bases). This CDR3 spans 16 amino acids. V lost 3 bases, J lost 5 bases, and 19 bases lay in between. CDR1 is KGHSH and CDR2 is LQKENI in the germline V gene. The CDR3 DNA reads TGTGCCAGCTCACCCCAGGGAGCGTCAGTTGGGTATGGCTACACCTTC. It encodes CASSPQGASVGYGYTF.

This clonotype was counted only a few times. The rearrangement uses TRBV7-9 and TRBJ2-5; maybe TRBD1 (6 bases). This CDR3 is 15 amino acids long. Between the trimmed V and J ends, which lost 4 bases and 3 bases, there was a span of 15 bases. CDR1 is SEHNR, CDR2 FQNEAQ, per germline (reference sequence). CDR3 DNA: TGTGCCAGCAGCTCCATCGGGGCAGGGGAAGAGACCCAGTACTTC. Translated, it gives CASSSIGAGEETQYF.

On this clonotype itself: Likely a read error: the CDR3 ends without its conserved phenylalanine or tryptophan. The DNA is left out, because the CDR3 cannot be placed on it with certainty; the CDR3 is given as TCRdb lists it. The rearrangement links TRBV12-3 or TRBV12-4 to TRBJ2-3; TRBD2, the table's D call, was not compared with the DNA. The CDR3 is 16 amino acids in total, end residues counted. The CDR3 here is CASSSARGRLAGEERV.

The V call is TRBV7-2, the J call TRBJ2-3; TRBD2 agrees at 13 bases. This CDR3 region has 16 residues. Germline CDR1 and CDR2: SGHTA and FQGNSA. Trimming took 5 bases from V and 6 from J; bases not matched to a gene: 8. CDR3 in amino acids: CASSRTSGGPRDTQYF. Written as DNA, the CDR3 is TGTGCCAGCAGCCGGACTAGCGGGGGCCCTCGGGATACGCAGTATTTT.

The V gene is TRBV7-9, the J gene TRBJ1-1; D call uncertain. Germline CDR1 is SEHNR and CDR2 is FQNEAQ (reference sequence). Deletions cut 5 bases from V and 11 bases from J, with 12 bases between. The CDR3 extends over 11 amino acids. The CDR3 DNA sequence: TGTGCCAGCAGCGAAGGGCCCGGGGCTTTCTTT. Its protein is CASSEGPGAFF.

This clonotype was observed a handful of times. V gene TRBV20-1 combines with J gene TRBJ2-7, with TRBD2 identical over 12 bases. The V gene end was trimmed by 3 bases and the J gene end by 4 bases; junction bases not matched to a gene: 1. CDR3 length: 13 amino acids. CDR1 and CDR2 (germline): DFQATT, SNEGSKA (reference sequence). In DNA form, the CDR3 reads TGCAGTGCTAGGGGGACTAGCGGGTACGAGCAGTACTTC. Encoded protein: CSARGTSGYEQYF.

This clonotype was counted between two and nine times. The chain combines TRBV7-8 with TRBJ2-5, with 8 bases lining up with TRBD2. The CDR3 sequence is 16 residues long. J was trimmed by 2 bases and V by 8 bases; bases with no gene match: 13. Germline loops: CDR1 SGHVS, CDR2 FQNEAQ. The DNA of the CDR3 is TGTGCCAGCCGTTTTCGCACACTAGCGGTACAAGAGACCCAGTACTTC. It is translated as CASRFRTLAVQETQYF.

This clonotype showed up just a few times. DNA of the CDR3: TGCGCCAGCAGCTTGGTCGGACAGGGGGCGGATACGCAGTATTTT. Amino acid sequence: CASSLVGQGADTQYF. This chain uses TRBV5-1 with TRBJ2-3, with 11 bases aligning to TRBD1. Unmatched junction bases numbered 3, after V lost 0 bases and J lost 6 bases. From germline, CDR1 is SGHRS and CDR2 YFSETQ. The length of the CDR3 is 15 residues.

The chain couples TRBV5-4 to TRBJ2-7; perhaps TRBD1 as D (5 bases). In germline, CDR1 is SGHNT, CDR2 YYREEE (reference sequence). The V and J ends lost 3 bases and 5 bases respectively, with 15 bases between them. The CDR3 runs 14 residues. The chain's CDR3 is CASSWQGRANEQYF. The DNA for the CDR3 is TGTGCCAGCAGCTGGCAGGGCAGGGCGAACGAGCAGTACTTC.

The genes are TRBV29-1 and TRBJ1-2, with 11 bases that match TRBD1. CDR1 is SQVTM and CDR2 is ANQGSEA in the germline V gene. V gave up 7 bases and J gave up 4 bases; unmatched junction bases: 8. There are 14 residues in the CDR3. The CDR3 bases are TGCAGCGCCGGGACAGGGGGGGCCGTCTATGGCTACACCTTC. It is translated as CSAGTGGAVYGYTF.

The chain couples TRBV7-2 to TRBJ2-1; D gene unclear. There are 14 residues in the CDR3. Looked up from germline, CDR1 is SGHTA and CDR2 is FQGNSA. Trimming left V 8 bases short and J 4 bases short, with 15 bases between. The CDR3: CASPPGGEYNEQFF. The CDR3 DNA reads TGTGCCAGCCCCCCCGGTGGGGAATACAATGAGCAGTTCTTC. The complete variable domain, with remaining parts taken from reference TRBV7-2 and TRBJ2-1, reads GAGVSQSPSNKVTEKGKDVELRCDPISGHTALYWYRQSLGQGLEFLIYFQGNSAPDKSGLPSDRFSAERTGGSVSTLTIQRTQQEDSAVYLCASPPGGEYNEQFFGPGTRLTVL.

In its sample, this clonotype was seen many times. This chain links TRBV5-5 with TRBJ2-1, with D unclear. Germline V gene lookup returns CDR1 SGHKS and CDR2 YYEKEE (reference sequence). The ends were cut back, 0 bases at V and 1 base at J, with 5 bases in the middle. The CDR3 length is 14 residues. CDR3 coding DNA: TGTGCCAGCAGCTTGGGAGAGTCCTACAATGAGCAGTTCTTC. Its translation is CASSLGESYNEQFF.

The rearrangement uses TRBV29-1 and TRBJ2-1; D not resolved. Germline assignment: CDR1 SQVTM and CDR2 ANQGSEA. Trimming left V 4 bases short and J 0 bases short, with 10 bases between. CDR3 length: 14 residues. The chain's CDR3 is CSVGRASSYNEQFF. CDR3 coding DNA: TGCAGCGTTGGTAGGGCTAGCTCCTACAATGAGCAGTTCTTC.

The V gene is TRBV7-9, the J gene TRBJ1-1; D is undetermined. Trimming removed 8 bases from V and 11 bases from J, with 21 bases in between. Germline CDR1 reads SEHNR; CDR2 reads FQNEAQ (reference sequence). CDR3 size: 13 residues. The DNA for the CDR3 is TGTGCCAGCCTCTCGCGGGGAGGGCAGGAGGCTTTCTTT. Translating it yields CASLSRGGQEAFF.

This clonotype was seen only a few times. V and J are TRBV4-1 and TRBJ2-3; TRBD2 is a possible D gene (6 bases). Germline V lookup: CDR1 MGHRA, CDR2 YSYEKL. Between the trimmed V and J ends, which lost 4 bases and 1 base, there was a span of 15 bases. The CDR3 extends over 16 amino acids. The CDR3 DNA reads TGCGCCAGCAGCCGAGGCGGGAAGACCCGCACAGATACGCAGTATTTT. It specifies CASSRGGKTRTDTQYF.

This clonotype was counted a few times. This chain links TRBV24-1 with TRBJ2-1, with D unresolved. The ends were cut back, 7 bases at V and 9 bases at J, with 12 bases in the middle. This CDR3 comprises 12 residues. The germline CDR1 and CDR2 sequences are KGHDR and SFDVKD. In nucleotides, the CDR3 is TGTGCCACCAGGACCAAGACGGGTGAGCAGTTCTTC. Translation: CATRTKTGEQFF.

Here the CDR3 DNA reads TGTGCCAGTAGTGGGGACAGGTGGACCTATAATTCACCCCTCCACTTT. Protein sequence: CASSGDRWTYNSPLHF. The genes are TRBV5-5 and TRBJ1-6, with TRBD1 matching 8 bases. The CDR3 extends over 16 amino acids. The germline CDR1 and CDR2 sequences are SGHKS and YYEKEE (reference sequence). V trimming: 8 bases; J trimming: 2 bases; junction bases outside the gene matches: 9.

The V and J genes are TRBV7-2 and TRBJ2-5; perhaps TRBD1 as D (5 bases). The CDR3 contains 14 residues. Trimming left V 5 bases short and J 5 bases short, with 15 bases between. In germline, CDR1 is SGHTA, CDR2 FQGNSA. The CDR3, as DNA: TGTGCCAGCAGCAGGGGTATAAACATGGAGACCCAGTACTTC. Protein: CASSRGINMETQYF.

The chain links TRBV5-6 to TRBJ2-7; D not certain. The V end was cut by 4 bases, the J end by 4 bases, with 9 bases between. Germline assignment: CDR1 SGHDT and CDR2 YYEEEE. The CDR3 runs 12 residues. Here the CDR3 DNA reads TGTGCCAGCAGCATGGGAAGTTACGAGCAGTACGTC. It translates to CASSMGSYEQYV.

The CDR3 region has the DNA TGTGCCAGCAGTTTGTTGCAGTCGCGCGGGGGGGGCACAGATACGCAGTATTTT. It yields the protein CASSLLQSRGGGTDTQYF. The genes are TRBV28 and TRBJ2-3, with TRBD2 matching over 9 bases. Germline V gene sequence: CDR1 MDHEN, CDR2 SYDVKM. Unmatched junction bases numbered 11, after V lost 3 bases and J lost 1 base. CDR3 length: 18 amino acids.